The clone carrying this T cell receptor beta chain turned up a few times. Antigen unknown. Template switching added a universal primer site; cDNA carried unique molecular identifiers. TCRdb re-called the 5' RACE reads through MiXCR, storing one row per CDR3 protein. This table has about 890,000 distinct CDR3 sequences, 12% appearing once. Every one of the donors was a healthy Caucasian. The CDR3 is 14 amino acids. Germline V gene lookup returns CDR1 SGHDT and CDR2 YYEEEE. The V end was cut by 0 bases, the J end by 3 bases, with 9 bases between. This specimen comes from a study of identical twins. Study outcomes and limitations: Alpha sequences that were out-of-frame and twin-shared showed an excess of low generation probability.

This same sample was also taken into another study, of yellow fever vaccine responses in identical twins.

The J gene is TRBJ1-1, the V gene TRBV5-6; D is unclear. Specimen: PBMCs. This TCR derives from a woman between 18 and 29 years old in good health. The CDR3 sequence: CASSLEVGDTEAFF. CDR3 nucleotides: TGTGCCAGCAGCTTGGAGGTGGGCGACACTGAAGCTTTCTTT.